This TCR beta chain was captured in a study of blood T cells in healthy people across ages (dated by TCRdb to between 2014 and 2016). About the study as a whole: In model experiments, template switching captured about one uniquely barcoded TCR beta cDNA molecule for every two T cells. The study measured age-related changes in TCR beta repertoire diversity using deep sequencing normalized with unique cDNA molecular identifiers. The donors were split into four age groups: young (average 16 years), middle-aged (nearly 40), aged (approximately 60) and long-lived (under 90). To avoid experimental bias, donors of different ages were distributed randomly across sequencing lanes. For two donors (one aged 18 to 30 and one aged 80 or older), the study analyzed two additional independent replicas of 1 million unique cDNA reads from the same blood draw. General findings and caveats noted by the study authors: Since profiling was done on bulk unsorted PBMCs, naive and antigen-experienced compartments could not be conclusively compared. As age increased, observed TCR beta diversity per million T cells dropped in a roughly linear way, and a significant reduction was already evident by age about 40. A strong correlation was found between observed TCR beta diversity and the percentage of naive T cells measured by flow cytometry. Because the CMV infection status of the donors was unknown, age-related changes in expanded clonotypes may potentially have been confounded. Compared with the aged group, the long-lived group had more naive CD4+ T cells, fewer expanded clones and increased TCR diversity, suggesting age selection. Estimates of total diversity based on one million sequenced T cells were considered lower bounds and underestimates.

The receptor library was made with 5' RACE. Sequencing took place on an Illumina HiSeq 2500. A second PCR of about 6 to 12 cycles was performed with a sample-barcoded 5' primer and a J-beta primer mix. A template-switch 5' adaptor carrying 12 random nucleotides introduced a unique molecular identifier onto each TCR beta cDNA molecule. Each sample yielded at least 3 million CDR3-containing paired-end reads. First-strand cDNA synthesis was performed from all RNA using the Mint cDNA synthesis kit, with priming by a TRBC-specific oligonucleotide. All cDNA was treated with uracil-DNA glycosylase and then went through a first 18-cycle PCR with the universal primers M1SS and BC2_uni_R. Per the authors' processing: For normalization, 1 million high-quality reads were randomly selected from each sample, with every read carrying a distinct molecular identifier. Instead of being binned into consensus sequences, reads with shared molecular identifiers were discarded. MiTCR, set to a Q25 quality threshold and the strictest error-elimination algorithm, was used for CDR3 identification, clonotype clustering and error correction. A nonparametric unseen species model using Euler transformation provided a lower-bound estimate of total TCR beta diversity. Starting from the raw public reads, TCRdb applied fastp trimming at Q25, assembled clones with MiXCR and retained in-frame beta chains. Records with the same CDR3 protein are collapsed into one entry carrying the most frequent genes and DNA. The V and J calls follow TCRdb's processing rather than the paper's. This sample gives some 1.5 million distinct CDR3 sequences in total; 28% of them show up just once. The ten largest account for less than 9.5% of the sample.

The roughly 37 donors, aged 6 to 90 years, were systemically healthy Caucasian individuals from Russia. Each donor gave 9 to 10 milliliters of peripheral blood, collected into EDTA-treated Vacutainer tubes. Ficoll-Paque density-gradient centrifugation was used to isolate PBMCs, with at least 6.5 million per sample. Total RNA was extracted from PBMCs with Trizol reagent, with at least 5.5 micrograms obtained per sample. For every donor, an aliquot of PBMCs went through flow cytometry to measure the percentages of naive CD45RAhigh/CD27high T cells. This clonotype appeared a few times. What antigen it recognizes has not been identified. No per-base quality is available; no much larger clone lies one base away. From the cysteine up to the phenylalanine, the CDR3 has a length of 15 residues. CDR3 DNA is the only sequence kept; it has 45 bases, read in frame from the first base. The germline V and J ends show losses of 4 bases and 4 bases respectively, and no gene match explains 6 bases of the junction. Sequences LGHNA (CDR1) and YSLEER (CDR2) are obtained from the germline V gene.

Sequencing was carried out using blood. This clonotype originated in a woman aged 25 to 45 in good health. Recombination connected TRBV4-3 to TRBJ2-3, with 9 central nucleotides matching TRBD2. DNA sequence: TGCGCCAGCAGCCTGGGACTAGCTATCGCAGATACGCAGTATTTT. The encoded protein is CASSLGLAIADTQYF.